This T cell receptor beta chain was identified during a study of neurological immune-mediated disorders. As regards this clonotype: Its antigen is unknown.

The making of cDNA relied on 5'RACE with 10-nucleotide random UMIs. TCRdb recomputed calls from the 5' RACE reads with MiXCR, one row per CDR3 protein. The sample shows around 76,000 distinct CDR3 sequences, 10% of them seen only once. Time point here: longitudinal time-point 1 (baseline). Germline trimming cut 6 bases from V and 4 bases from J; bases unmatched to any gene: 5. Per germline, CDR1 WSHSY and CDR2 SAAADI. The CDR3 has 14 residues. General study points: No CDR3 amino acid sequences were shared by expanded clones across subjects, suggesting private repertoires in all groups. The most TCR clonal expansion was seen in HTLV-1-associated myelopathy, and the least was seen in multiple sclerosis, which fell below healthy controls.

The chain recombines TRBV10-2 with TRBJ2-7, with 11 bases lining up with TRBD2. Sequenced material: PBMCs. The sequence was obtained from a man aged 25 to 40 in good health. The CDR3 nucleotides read TGCGCCAGCAGACTAGCGGGAGCAGCTTACGAGCAGTACTTC. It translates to CASRLAGAAYEQYF.